The clone carrying this T cell receptor beta chain was seen repeatedly, ten times or more. This record comes from a study of early T cells in non-severe SARS-CoV-2 infection. Across the whole study: The chains were unpaired, and the sequenced material was bulk RNA from unsorted whole blood.

J was trimmed by 8 bases and V by 1 base; bases with no gene match: 6. Germline V gives CDR1 SGHTA, CDR2 FQGNSA. This CDR3 has 15 residues. The library protocol tagged individual cDNA molecules with unique molecular identifiers. A single record per CDR3 protein comes from TCRdb applying MiXCR to the 5' RACE reads. The top ten hold roughly 6.8% of the sample, which has approximately 15,000 distinct CDR3 sequences, around 6.1% seen once. The gene calls are TRBV7-2 and TRBJ1-5; 9 bases fit TRBD1. Sample: whole blood, taken at baseline. This receptor was obtained from an adult who was a healthcare worker with PCR-confirmed SARS-CoV-2 infection or an uninfected control (not recorded which). In DNA, the CDR3 is TGTGCCAGCAGCTTAGAGGCGACAGGGGGTAAGCCCCAGCATTTT. It specifies CASSLEATGGKPQHF.